These 22 T cell receptor beta chains were all obtained from the same sample, sequenced in a study of CD8 T cells in ankylosing spondylitis. The study's findings and limits: Made up of under 10 highly homologous variants, a TCR beta motif appeared characteristic of ankylosing spondylitis blood.

TCRdb called the 5' RACE reads again in MiXCR, with one record for every CDR3 protein. Of around 430,000 distinct CDR3 sequences listed, roughly 17% are singletons. The antigens for these receptors are not known. Sequenced sample: blood, either unsorted or a sorted T cell fraction (not recorded which). Receptors were obtained from a male donor with ankylosing spondylitis.

The CDR3 here is CASSMGTGSYEQYF. CDR3 DNA: TGTGCCAGCAGCATGGGGACAGGAAGCTACGAGCAGTACTTC. V usage is TRBV7-2 and J usage is TRBJ2-7, with 8 nucleotides matching TRBD1. This CDR3 has 14 residues. The germline gives CDR1 SGHTA, CDR2 FQGNSA. V gave up 5 bases and J gave up 3 bases; unmatched junction bases: 6.

This clonotype was detected ten times or more. This chain uses TRBV27 with TRBJ2-7; D is undetermined. CDR1 MNHEY and CDR2 SMNVEV come from the germline V gene (reference sequence). This CDR3 spans 14 amino acids. Trimming stripped 0 bases from V and 1 base from J, with 7 bases between. This chain's CDR3 is CASSLSSESYEQYF. For the CDR3, the DNA is TGTGCCAGCAGTTTATCGTCAGAATCCTACGAGCAGTACTTC.

This clonotype occurred many times. This chain joins TRBV5-1 and TRBJ1-6, with D hard to call. The CDR3 spans 15 residues. Deletions cut 0 bases from V and 4 bases from J, with 8 bases between. Germline assignment: CDR1 SGHRS and CDR2 YFSETQ. The CDR3 DNA follows: TGCGCCAGCAGCTTGGATCGTCCTTATAATTCACCCCTCCACTTT. Translated: CASSLDRPYNSPLHF.

The V call is TRBV9, the J call TRBJ2-1; 10 bases are a match to TRBD2. J lost 6 bases, V lost 4 bases, and 7 bases had no gene match. In germline, CDR1 is SGDLS, CDR2 YYNGEE. This CDR3 spans 15 amino acids. In DNA form, the CDR3 reads TGTGCCAGCAGCACCCTAGCGGGAGCCTTCAATGAGCAGTTCTTC. It codes for CASSTLAGAFNEQFF.

The table lists this clonotype with a few counts. The CDR3 DNA reads TGCAGTGCTCCCGGGACATGGGACTATGGCTACACCTTC. This sequence encodes CSAPGTWDYGYTF. The chain employs TRBV20-1 and TRBJ1-2; D possibly corresponds to TRBD1 (6 bases). Germline V gene data show CDR1 as DFQATT and CDR2 as SNEGSKA (reference sequence). The CDR3 sequence is 13 residues long. V was cut by 5 bases and J by 3 bases, with 13 bases left in between.

This rearrangement joins TRBV20-1 to TRBJ2-7; 11 nucleotides agree with TRBD1. V trimming: 6 bases; J trimming: 2 bases; junction bases outside the gene matches: 12. The CDR3 has 16 amino acids. Germline values: CDR1 DFQATT, CDR2 SNEGSKA (reference sequence). CDR3: CSAQSPRTGGTYEQYF. The CDR3 nucleotides are TGCAGTGCCCAATCGCCAAGGACAGGGGGCACCTACGAGCAGTACTTC.

This clonotype was counted many times. The rearrangement joins TRBV20-1 to TRBJ2-7; D is possibly TRBD1 (6 bases). V was clipped by 5 bases and J by 4 bases, with 21 bases between them. The CDR3 is 15 residues long. Germline V lookup: CDR1 DFQATT, CDR2 SNEGSKA (reference sequence). The CDR3 is CSAPPLRDTRYEQYF. The DNA for the CDR3 is TGCAGTGCTCCCCCCCTCAGGGACACCCGTTACGAGCAGTACTTC.

The rearrangement joins TRBV19 to TRBJ2-1; D is undetermined. Germline CDR1 reads LNHDA; CDR2 reads SQIVND (reference sequence). The CDR3 contains 16 residues. V was trimmed by 0 bases and J by 0 bases, leaving 9 bases between them. The CDR3 loop reads CASSIDRQNSYNEQFF. In DNA, the CDR3 is TGTGCCAGTAGTATAGATCGCCAAAACTCCTACAATGAGCAGTTCTTC.

The chain is built from TRBV5-1 and TRBJ2-1; 8 nucleotides match TRBD1. In germline, CDR1 is SGHRS, CDR2 YFSETQ. This CDR3 region has 14 residues. V lost 3 bases and J lost 4; bases outside the gene matches: 3. CDR3 sequence: CASSWRQGYNEQFF. The CDR3 DNA follows: TGCGCCAGCAGCTGGAGACAGGGGTACAATGAGCAGTTCTTC.

The genes are TRBV30 and TRBJ2-3, with D hard to call. Trimming took off 5 bases at V and 8 bases at J, with 8 bases between the two ends. Germline-derived CDR1 and CDR2 are GTSNPN and SVGIG (reference sequence). CDR3 length equals 10 residues. CDR3 coding DNA: TGTGCCTGGGGAACGGTTACGCAGTATTTT. Its protein product is CAWGTVTQYF.

The chain carries TRBV3-1 and TRBJ2-5; D uncertain. Germline CDR1 reads LGHDT; CDR2 reads YNNKEL (reference sequence). Trimming stripped 1 base from V and 5 bases from J, with 5 bases between. The CDR3 spans 12 residues. The CDR3 spells CASSQVTETQYF. The DNA of the CDR3 is TGTGCCAGCAGCCAAGTAACGGAGACCCAGTACTTC.

The genes are TRBV2 and TRBJ2-7; no clear D. The CDR3 sequence is 12 residues long. Trimming removed 1 base from V and 9 bases from J, with 10 bases in between. Germline V gene lookup returns CDR1 SNHLY and CDR2 FYNNEI. The CDR3 DNA reads as TGTGCCAGCAGTGAAGTAACGATGGGGCAGTACTTC. Its protein product is CASSEVTMGQYF.

This clonotype was found many times. The J gene is TRBJ1-4, the V gene TRBV5-1; a weak D match, TRBD1 (6 bases). V lost 4 bases and J lost 8, with 15 bases in between. The CDR3 is 14 amino acids. CDR1 and CDR2 (germline): SGHRS, YFSETQ. The CDR3 DNA follows: TGCGCCAGCAGCAGGGGGACCGATTTCGAAAAACTGTTTTTT. It is translated as CASSRGTDFEKLFF.

The chain uses TRBV6-2 or TRBV6-3 and TRBJ2-7, with 11 nucleotides matching TRBD2. The CDR3 covers 16 residues. Germline values: CDR1 MNHEY, CDR2 SVGEGT. Trimming removed 4 bases from V and 7 bases from J; junction bases left unmatched: 12. CDR3 sequence: CASSSRGTSGVYEQYF. The CDR3 nucleotides are TGTGCCAGCAGTTCTAGGGGGACTAGCGGAGTCTATGAGCAGTACTTC.

Only a few counts were recorded for this clonotype. The rearrangement uses TRBV20-1 and TRBJ2-2; possibly TRBD1 for D (6 bases). The CDR3 contains 15 residues. The germline gives CDR1 DFQATT, CDR2 SNEGSKA (reference sequence). V lost 0 bases and J 1 base, leaving 9 bases between the germline ends. CDR3 sequence (DNA): TGCAGTGCTAGAGATGGGGGACAGAACACCGGGGAGCTGTTTTTT. This codes for CSARDGGQNTGELFF.

This rearrangement joins TRBV12-3 or TRBV12-4 to TRBJ2-1; TRBD1 or TRBD2 may be the D gene (6 bases each). The CDR3 is 15 amino acids. Trimming cost V 3 bases and J 6 bases, with 15 bases left between them. CDR3 nucleotide sequence: TGTGCCAGCAGTTTGACGGGGGCAGAGTCCAATGAGCAGTTCTTC. Protein product: CASSLTGAESNEQFF.

The rearrangement joins TRBV5-1 to TRBJ1-4, with TRBD1 matching 9 bases. CDR1 and CDR2 (germline): SGHRS, YFSETQ. Trimming removed 4 bases from V and 5 bases from J; junction bases left unmatched: 6. The CDR3 has 15 residues. CDR3 DNA: TGCGCCAGCAGCCTAATCGGGACAGGGAATGAAAAACTGTTTTTT. Its translation is CASSLIGTGNEKLFF.

The table lists this clonotype with a few counts. The chain carries TRBV5-1 and TRBJ2-7; TRBD2 agrees at 8 bases. The junction had 10 bases not matched to a gene; V was cut back by 2 bases and J by 0 bases. CDR1 SGHRS and CDR2 YFSETQ come from the germline V gene. There are 17 residues in the CDR3. CDR3 sequence (DNA): TGCGCCAGCAGCTTAGGCCATATAGCGGGGTTCTCCTACGAGCAGTACTTC. It specifies CASSLGHIAGFSYEQYF.

The chain carries TRBV6-1 and TRBJ1-4; D remains unclear. The CDR3 contains 16 residues. V lost 10 bases, J lost 0 bases, and 18 bases lay in between. Per germline, CDR1 MNHNS and CDR2 SASEGT. This CDR3 is CATGDLPPATNEKLFF. In DNA, the CDR3 is TGTGCCACCGGAGATCTTCCGCCGGCAACTAATGAAAAACTGTTTTTT.

The chain combines TRBV20-1 with TRBJ2-2, with D perhaps matching TRBD1 (5 bases). The CDR3 extends over 14 amino acids. Trimming shortened V by 5 bases and J by 6 bases, and 16 bases separated the two germline ends. Germline V gene sequence: CDR1 DFQATT, CDR2 SNEGSKA (reference sequence). This CDR3 reads CSARATQGSGELFF. CDR3 nucleotides: TGCAGTGCTCGCGCCACCCAGGGATCCGGGGAGCTGTTTTTT.

V is TRBV5-1 and J is TRBJ2-5, with 10 bases matching TRBD2. CDR1 SGHRS and CDR2 YFSETQ come from the germline V gene. V was clipped by 7 bases and J by 5 bases; unmatched bases: 14. The CDR3 extends over 16 amino acids. The CDR3 sequence is CASRLPGTSVGETQYF. The CDR3 bases are TGCGCCAGCCGACTTCCCGGGACTAGCGTTGGCGAGACCCAGTACTTC. Using reference TRBV5-1 and TRBJ2-5 for the parts outside the CDR3, the full variable domain is KAGVTQTPRYLIKTRGQQVTLSCSPISGHRSVSWYQQTPGQGLQFLFEYFSETQRNKGNFPGRFSGRQFSNSRSEMNVSTLELGDSALYLCASRLPGTSVGETQYFGPGTRLLVL.

The genes are TRBV20-1 and TRBJ1-2, with D perhaps matching TRBD1 (5 bases). CDR1 and CDR2 from the germline V gene are DFQATT and SNEGSKA (reference sequence). The CDR3 sequence is 12 residues long. V dropped 3 bases and J dropped 6 bases, with 11 bases sitting between them. CDR3 protein: CSARAGGDGYTF. CDR3 sequence (DNA): TGCAGTGCTAGGGCGGGGGGGGATGGCTACACCTTC.